Below, one TCR beta chain is given with its context. Its antigen is currently unknown. At one of its ends the junction is not consistent with the germline gene, which may arise from a read error. These data are taken from a study of post-analysis software for immune sequencing data. About the study: Recorded subtypes: relapsing-remitting, secondary progressive, progressive-relapsing; some patients unannotated.

Findings of the study overall: Roughly five TRBV segments, including TRBV5-6, TRBV5-1 and TRBV20-1, were more frequent in patients than controls. Strong co-clustering by F measure was seen for same-batch samples.

Sequencing libraries made from TCR beta cDNA carried unique molecular identifiers. T cells numbering roughly 0.9 to 10 million yielded cDNA molecules that totaled roughly 500,000. TCRdb ran MiXCR on the PCR reads and lists one entry per CDR3 protein. The sample holds roughly 620,000 distinct CDR3 sequences, around 47% seen once. The CDR3 contains 13 residues. From germline, CDR1 is DFQATT and CDR2 SNEGSKA (reference sequence). The chain combines TRBV20-1 with TRBJ2-7; TRBD1 aligns across 7 bases. Sequencing was performed on blood. The receptor comes from a girl between 5 and 17 years old with multiple sclerosis. The CDR3 nucleotides are TGCAGTGCTAGGGACAGGTCGAAATACGGGCAGTACTTC. The encoded protein is CSARDRSKYGQYF.